The 30 T cell receptor beta chains below come from one sample, sequenced in a study of T cell changes during pregnancy in multiple sclerosis. Sequencing was performed with immunoSEQ multiplex PCR; in TCRdb, only in-frame clones are kept and a portion is missing. The repertoire holds 35,000 to 50,000 clones, 75% to 95% seen once, with nearly 2% in the top ten. The sequencing here drew on CD4+ T cells from peripheral blood mononuclear cells, taken after pregnancy. Source of these receptors: a female donor in good health, enrolled as a control in a pregnancy study.

CDR3 bases: TGTGCCAGCAGCTTGGTCCTAGCGGGAGGAGAGACCCAGTACTTC. Its translation is CASSLVLAGGETQYF. V usage is TRBV5-6 and J usage is TRBJ2-5; 11 bases line up with TRBD2. The CDR3 is made up of 15 amino acids. V lost 0 bases and J lost 4; bases outside the gene matches: 2. In germline, CDR1 is SGHDT, CDR2 YYEEEE.

The CDR3 nucleotides read TGTGCCAGCAGTTTGGGGACAGTAAATTCACCCCTCCACTTT. This translates into CASSLGTVNSPLHF. The chain links TRBV6-5 to TRBJ1-6; TRBD1 matches 7 bases. CDR1 and CDR2 from the germline V gene are MNHEY and SVGAGI. Trimming at V came to 4 bases and at J to 7 bases, leaving 4 bases not matched to a gene. The CDR3 runs to 14 residues.

This clone was observed once. This chain joins TRBV28 and TRBJ2-5; TRBD1 matches at 8 bases. The J segment lost 2 bases and the V segment lost 7 bases, leaving 9 bases of the junction unmatched. Germline V gene lookup returns CDR1 MDHEN and CDR2 SYDVKM. The CDR3 runs 15 residues. This CDR3 reads CASTMHRGYQETQYF. The CDR3 nucleotides read TGTGCCAGCACCATGCACAGGGGGTATCAAGAGACCCAGTACTTC. Full variable domain (rest looked up from reference TRBV28 and TRBJ2-5): DVKVTQSSRYLVKRTGEKVFLECVQDMDHENMFWYRQDPGLGLRLIYFSYDVKMKEKGDIPEGYSVSREKKERFSLILESASTNQTSMYLCASTMHRGYQETQYFGPGTRLLVL.

This clone was recorded once. CDR3 amino acids: CASSLAGGPYEQYF. The CDR3, as DNA: TGCGCCAGCAGCTTGGCGGGGGGCCCATACGAGCAGTACTTC. This chain joins TRBV5-1 and TRBJ2-5; weak D call: TRBD2 (7 bases). TRBJ2-7 explains the end of the DNA better; the J call may be wrong. The CDR3 loop spans 14 amino acids. CDR1 SGHRS and CDR2 YFSETQ come from the germline V gene.

This chain links TRBV14 with TRBJ2-3, with D possibly TRBD2 on 5 matching bases. CDR3 length: 15 amino acids. The germline gives CDR1 SGHDN, CDR2 FVKESK. With 4 bases removed from V and 2 bases from J, the gap between germline ends came to 13 bases. This CDR3 reads CASSRSGRYTDTQYF. The CDR3 DNA follows: TGTGCCAGCAGCCGCAGCGGACGGTACACAGATACGCAGTATTTT. The full variable domain, in which reference TRBV14 and TRBJ2-3 provide the parts outside the CDR3, is EAGVTQFPSHSVIEKGQTVTLRCDPISGHDNLYWYRRVMGKEIKFLLHFVKESKQDESGMPNNRFLAERTGGTYSTLKVQPAELEDSGVYFCASSRSGRYTDTQYFGPGTRLTVL.

J is TRBJ1-1 and V is TRBV5-1; TRBD1 agrees at 8 bases. The germline V gene has CDR1 SGHRS and CDR2 YFSETQ. Losses at the gene ends were 3 bases for V and 1 base for J; bases not matched to a gene: 8. CDR3 length: 16 amino acids. In nucleotides, the CDR3 is TGCGCCAGCAGCTATACCGGGACAGGAAAGAACACTGAAGCTTTCTTT. Protein sequence: CASSYTGTGKNTEAFF.

This sequence joins TRBV4-1 and TRBJ1-3, with D unclear. V lost 0 bases and J lost 0, with 6 bases in between. This CDR3 has 15 residues. Per the germline V gene, CDR1 is MGHRA and CDR2 is YSYEKL. This CDR3 reads CASSQESFSGNTIYF. The CDR3 nucleotides read TGCGCCAGCAGCCAAGAATCCTTCTCTGGAAACACCATATATTTT.

The J gene is TRBJ1-2, the V gene TRBV5-3; no clear D. TRBV5-3 is an ORF, with its function uncertain. Trimming took 4 bases from V and 4 from J, leaving 14 bases between them. This CDR3 region has 14 residues. CDR3 coding DNA: TGTGCCAGAAGCCCTGAGAACGAGGGCTATGGCTACACCTTC. Its translation is CARSPENEGYGYTF.

The gene calls are TRBV18 and TRBJ2-1; 13 bases agree with TRBD2. CDR1 KGHSH and CDR2 LQKENI come from the germline V gene. The V and J ends lost 5 bases and 8 bases, in that order; junction bases with no gene match: 9. The CDR3 length is 16 residues. The CDR3 nucleotides are TGTGCCAGCTCATCACTAGCGGGAGGGCTTGTGGATGAGCAGTTCTTC. It yields the protein CASSSLAGGLVDEQFF.

V and J are TRBV5-1 and TRBJ2-1; 7 bases fit TRBD2. The V and J ends lost 1 base and 8 bases, in that order; junction bases with no gene match: 12. The CDR3 extends over 16 amino acids. Germline CDR1 SGHRS, CDR2 YFSETQ. The chain's CDR3 is CASSLSGTRRGDEQFF. The CDR3 region has the DNA TGCGCCAGCAGCTTGTCCGGGACCCGCCGGGGGGATGAGCAGTTCTTC.

To note about this clone: The junction departs from the called germline gene at one end, perhaps through a read error. The rearrangement links TRBV28 to TRBJ2-1, with D maybe TRBD1 (6 bases). Per the germline V gene, CDR1 is MDHEN and CDR2 is SYDVKM. The CDR3 is 13 amino acids. As DNA, the CDR3 is TGCGCAGCTGCCAGGGGTAATGAGAATGAGCAGTTCTTC. It encodes CAAARGNENEQFF.

This CDR3 reads CASSQDSGSYNEQFF. In DNA, the CDR3 is TGTGCCAGCAGCCAAGATAGCGGGAGCTACAATGAGCAGTTCTTC. The genes are TRBV4-2 and TRBJ2-1; TRBD2 aligns across 9 bases. With 0 bases clipped from V and 3 bases from J, the junction kept 0 bases outside the gene matches. The germline V gene encodes CDR1 LGHNA and CDR2 YNFKEQ. This CDR3 comprises 15 residues.

The J gene is TRBJ1-2, the V gene TRBV6-1, with 9 bases matching TRBD1. With V trimmed by 6 bases and J by 5 bases, 10 bases remained unmatched. CDR1 is MNHNS and CDR2 is SASEGT in the germline V gene. The length of the CDR3 is 15 residues. The CDR3: CASSPTGGLYYGYTF. CDR3 nucleotide sequence: TGTGCCAGCAGCCCGACAGGGGGTCTTTATTATGGCTACACCTTC.

J is TRBJ1-5 and V is TRBV10-3, with D perhaps TRBD1 (5 bases). V lost 11 bases and J 5 bases, leaving 16 bases between the germline ends. Germline CDR1 and CDR2: ENHRY and SYGVKD. The CDR3 extends over 13 amino acids. In nucleotides, the CDR3 is TGTGCCGTTTCGACGGGGGGGGATCAGCCCCAGCATTTT. This translates into CAVSTGGDQPQHF.

The rearrangement joins TRBV30 to TRBJ1-4, with a tentative D call TRBD1 (5 bases). There are 17 residues in the CDR3. Trimming stripped 5 bases from V and 7 bases from J, with 26 bases between. CDR1 GTSNPN and CDR2 SVGIG come from the germline V gene (reference sequence). The CDR3 coding sequence is TGTGCCTGGGTCCAGCCCTTGCCAGGGAGGGGAGGTGAAAAACTGTTTTTT. Amino acid sequence: CAWVQPLPGRGGEKLFF.

The genes are TRBV7-6 and TRBJ2-1; D uncertain. The CDR3 sequence is 13 residues long. Between the trimmed V and J ends, which lost 5 bases and 6 bases, there was a span of 11 bases. CDR1 SGHVS and CDR2 FNYEAQ come from the germline V gene. The CDR3 loop is CASSPYGGNEQFF. The CDR3 coding sequence is TGTGCCAGCAGCCCCTATGGTGGCAATGAGCAGTTCTTC.

This chain uses TRBV28 with TRBJ1-1, with 8 bases that match TRBD1. Germline-derived CDR1 and CDR2 are MDHEN and SYDVKM. The CDR3 loop spans 17 amino acids. The trim removed 8 bases at V and 3 bases at J, leaving 17 bases unmatched. As DNA, the CDR3 is TGTGCCAGCGAGACAGGACAGGGTGTTTATACCGACACTGAAGCTTTCTTT. It encodes CASETGQGVYTDTEAFF. Combining the CDR3 with reference TRBV28 and TRBJ1-1 gives the whole variable domain DVKVTQSSRYLVKRTGEKVFLECVQDMDHENMFWYRQDPGLGLRLIYFSYDVKMKEKGDIPEGYSVSREKKERFSLILESASTNQTSMYLCASETGQGVYTDTEAFFGQGTRLTVV.

The J gene is TRBJ2-2, the V gene TRBV29-1; TRBD2 is a possible D gene (5 bases). Between the trimmed V and J ends, which lost 6 bases and 0 bases, there was a span of 17 bases. Per germline, CDR1 SQVTM and CDR2 ANQGSEA. The CDR3 is 16 amino acids. The CDR3 nucleotides read TGCAGCGTCGTCCCGTCGGGGAACTCGAACACCGGGGAGCTGTTTTTT. This translates into CSVVPSGNSNTGELFF.

J is TRBJ1-1 and V is TRBV4-1, with 7 bases fitting TRBD1. The germline V gene encodes CDR1 MGHRA and CDR2 YSYEKL. The CDR3 runs 17 residues. Trimming cost V 4 bases and J 5 bases; bases outside gene matches: 16. The CDR3 sequence: CASSPGGQGVGGTEAFF. The CDR3 bases are TGCGCCAGCAGCCCAGGTGGGCAGGGGGTAGGTGGGACTGAAGCTTTCTTT.

The chain couples TRBV15 to TRBJ2-7; D is perhaps TRBD2 (6 bases). With 0 bases removed from V and 5 bases from J, the gap between germline ends came to 11 bases. Germline loops: CDR1 LNHNV, CDR2 YYDKDF (reference sequence). The CDR3 has 14 amino acids. CDR3 sequence reads: CATSRELGGHEQYF. The CDR3 nucleotides are TGTGCCACCAGCAGAGAGCTCGGGGGACACGAGCAGTACTTC. Variable domain in full (rest from reference TRBV15 and TRBJ2-7): DAMVIQNPRYQVTQFGKPVTLSCSQTLNHNVMYWYQQKSSQAPKLLFHYYDKDFNNEADTPDNFQSRRPNTSFCFLDIRSPGLGDTAMYLCATSRELGGHEQYFGPGTRLTVT.

This clone was detected once. The chain couples TRBV9 to TRBJ1-1; perhaps TRBD1 as D (6 bases). The CDR3 is 14 residues long. Trimming removed 0 bases from V and 6 bases from J, with 12 bases in between. The germline CDR1 and CDR2 sequences are SGDLS and YYNGEE. This chain's CDR3 is CASSVAGDEAEAFF. The CDR3 DNA reads as TGTGCCAGCAGCGTAGCAGGGGATGAAGCTGAAGCTTTCTTT.

The DNA for the CDR3 is TGTGCCAGCAGGGCCGGGACAGGGTATCAGCCCCAGCATTTT. It encodes CASRAGTGYQPQHF. The chain couples TRBV28 to TRBJ1-5, with 9 bases fitting TRBD1. Looked up from germline, CDR1 is MDHEN and CDR2 is SYDVKM. V was clipped by 6 bases and J by 5 bases; unmatched bases: 5. The CDR3 runs 14 residues.

This clone turned up a few times. This rearrangement joins TRBV5-4 to TRBJ2-5; the match to TRBD1 covers 8 bases. The length of the CDR3 is 14 residues. V was clipped by 1 base and J by 1 base; unmatched bases: 0. Germline V lookup: CDR1 SGHNT, CDR2 YYREEE (reference sequence). DNA for the CDR3: TGTGCCAGCAGCTTGACAGGGGGCCAAGAGACCCAGTACTTC. This encodes CASSLTGGQETQYF. Supplemented by reference TRBV5-4 and TRBJ2-5, the full variable domain reads ETGVTQSPTHLIKTRGQQVTLRCSSQSGHNTVSWYQQALGQGPQFIFQYYREEENGRGNFPPRFSGLQFPNYSSELNVNALELDDSALYLCASSLTGGQETQYFGPGTRLLVL.

V gene TRBV5-1 combines with J gene TRBJ2-5; 9 bases map to TRBD1. V lost 3 bases, J lost 5 bases, and 5 bases stayed unmatched. Per the germline V gene, CDR1 is SGHRS and CDR2 is YFSETQ. The CDR3 has 14 amino acids. The chain's CDR3 is CASSSTGGEETQYF. The CDR3 bases are TGCGCCAGCAGCTCTACAGGGGGCGAGGAGACCCAGTACTTC.

The rearrangement links TRBV28 to TRBJ2-7, with D perhaps TRBD1 (5 bases). Germline V gene sequence: CDR1 MDHEN, CDR2 SYDVKM. The CDR3 is 14 residues long. Trimming took 5 bases from V and 3 from J, leaving 14 bases between them. CDR3 DNA sequence: TGTGCCAGCAGTGGTCTCCCAGGGTTCTACGAGCAGTACTTC. It is translated as CASSGLPGFYEQYF.

The chain employs TRBV10-3 and TRBJ2-2; D remains unclear. This CDR3 is 14 amino acids long. The germline V and J ends were trimmed by 3 bases and 7 bases, with 12 bases remaining between them. Germline V gene lookup returns CDR1 ENHRY and CDR2 SYGVKD. CDR3 DNA: TGTGCCATCAGTGACCCTGTAGATCGCGGGGAGCTGTTTTTT. Protein product: CAISDPVDRGELFF.

CDR3 sequence: CASSPWGRDTDTQYF. CDR3 coding DNA: TGTGCCAGCTCACCATGGGGGCGCGACACAGATACGCAGTATTTT. The genes are TRBV18 and TRBJ2-3; maybe TRBD1 (6 bases). This CDR3 spans 15 amino acids. The germline V and J ends were trimmed by 2 bases and 2 bases, with 11 bases remaining between them. Germline CDR1 and CDR2: KGHSH and LQKENI. The full variable domain, rest sourced from reference TRBV18 and TRBJ2-3, is NAGVMQNPRHLVRRRGQEARLRCSPMKGHSHVYWYRQLPEEGLKFMVYLQKENIIDESGMPKERFSAEFPKEGPSILRIQQVVRGDSAAYFCASSPWGRDTDTQYFGPGTRLTVL.

The J gene is TRBJ2-7, the V gene TRBV9, with 9 bases identical to TRBD2. Trimming cost V 0 bases and J 3 bases; bases outside gene matches: 4. Germline CDR1 reads SGDLS; CDR2 reads YYNGEE. The CDR3 has 15 amino acids. The CDR3 loop is CASSVGTSAHYEQYF. DNA for the CDR3: TGTGCCAGCAGCGTAGGGACTAGCGCACACTACGAGCAGTACTTC.

This clone was observed a few times. CDR3 nucleotide sequence: TGTGCCAGCAGCGAGGGGAACAGGGGCTCTTTCGGTTCACCCCTCCACTTT. Its protein product is CASSEGNRGSFGSPLHF. The chain recombines TRBV7-9 with TRBJ1-6; 7 bases match TRBD1. V lost 5 bases to trimming and J lost 9 bases; unmatched junction nucleotides: 16. The CDR3 spans 17 residues. Germline values: CDR1 SEHNR, CDR2 FQNEAQ (reference sequence).

The chain joins TRBV20-1 to TRBJ2-5; D is uncertain. There are 11 residues in the CDR3. Germline values: CDR1 DFQATT, CDR2 SNEGSKA (reference sequence). Trimming removed 6 bases at V and 4 bases at J, with 9 bases between. The DNA for the CDR3 is TGCAGTGCCACTAAAGCAGAGACCCAGTACTTC. It encodes CSATKAETQYF.